Below are 21 T cell receptor beta chains sequenced from a single sample in a study of regulatory T cells in long-lasting Graves disease. Arm-PCR of CDR3 regions and iRepertoire HTBI primers were the basis on which TCR beta libraries were built. TCRdb reprocessed the multiplex PCR reads via MiXCR and lists one record per CDR3 protein. The data show hundreds of thousands of distinct CDR3 sequences, 20% seen once. As to time point: persistent/refractory GD, antithyroid drugs over 5 years with positive TRAb. Following extraction of RNA from PBMCs, that RNA was used to make the TCR library. The sequencing used peripheral blood mononuclear cells (PBMCs), collected when the disease was refractory, from a patient treated with antithyroid drugs. The receptors come from a female donor with Graves disease.

This clonotype was counted between two and nine times. The chain couples TRBV7-8 to TRBJ1-1; D not certain. Deletions cut 4 bases from V and 6 bases from J, with 18 bases between. CDR3 length equals 15 residues. The germline gives CDR1 SGHVS, CDR2 FQNEAQ. CDR3 DNA sequence: TGTGCCAGCAGCTCTTCCCCCGGCGGAGGATCTGAAGCTTTCTTT. The encoded protein is CASSSSPGGGSEAFF.

This clonotype was recorded many times. J is TRBJ2-5 and V is TRBV5-6; D may correspond to TRBD1 or TRBD2 (6 bases each). Looked up from germline, CDR1 is SGHDT and CDR2 is YYEEEE. The ends were cut back, 0 bases at V and 5 bases at J, with 14 bases in the middle. The CDR3 extends over 15 amino acids. DNA of the CDR3: TGTGCCAGCAGCTTGGATTGGGGGGCAGGGGAGACCCAGTACTTC. It is translated as CASSLDWGAGETQYF.

This clonotype has ten or more counts. This chain connects TRBV6-1 to TRBJ2-6, with 11 nucleotides matching TRBD1. The trim removed 8 bases at V and 3 bases at J, leaving 9 bases unmatched. The CDR3 is 17 amino acids. Germline V gene lookup returns CDR1 MNHNS and CDR2 SASEGT. In DNA, the CDR3 is TGTGCCAGCGAGGACAGGGGGCAATCATTTGGGGCCAACGTCCTGACTTTC. Its translation is CASEDRGQSFGANVLTF.

CDR3 bases: TGTGCCAGCAGGGTTAGCGGGATGGAGTTCTTC. Translating it yields CASRVSGMEFF. The chain is built from TRBV2 and TRBJ2-1; 8 bases fit TRBD2. V lost 6 bases and J lost 14; bases outside the gene matches: 6. This CDR3 spans 11 amino acids. Germline CDR1 and CDR2: SNHLY and FYNNEI.

This clonotype has only a few counts. The chain has TRBV3-1 and TRBJ1-2, with 7 bases aligning to TRBD1. Losses at the gene ends were 4 bases for V and 7 bases for J; bases not matched to a gene: 9. CDR1 is LGHDT, CDR2 YNNKEL, per germline (reference sequence). The CDR3 is made up of 14 amino acids. The CDR3 coding sequence is TGTGCCAGCAGCCCAGACAGGGTCTACTCTGGCTACACCTTC. Translation gives CASSPDRVYSGYTF.

This clonotype was counted many times. V usage is TRBV20-1 and J usage is TRBJ2-2; either TRBD1 or TRBD2 may fit D (5 bases each). The V end lost 0 bases, the J end lost 1 base, and 12 bases lay between the germline ends. Germline values: CDR1 DFQATT, CDR2 SNEGSKA (reference sequence). The CDR3 covers 16 residues. In DNA, the CDR3 is TGCAGTGCTAGAGACGCCGGGACGGAGAACACCGGGGAGCTGTTTTTT. As protein: CSARDAGTENTGELFF.

Many counts were recorded for this clonotype. V is TRBV29-1 and J is TRBJ1-1; tentatively, D is TRBD1 (5 bases). V lost 4 bases and J lost 4, with 10 bases in between. The CDR3 totals 12 residues. Germline values: CDR1 SQVTM, CDR2 ANQGSEA. Here the CDR3 DNA reads TGCAGCGTTGGCTGGGGGACCACTGAAGCTTTCTTT. It is translated as CSVGWGTTEAFF.

This clonotype has a count of ten or more. The V gene is TRBV12-3 or TRBV12-4, the J gene TRBJ1-1, with unresolved D. The CDR3 length is 14 residues. Trimming removed 2 bases from V and 6 bases from J, with 13 bases in between. DNA of the CDR3: TGTGCCAGCAGTTTAAACCCCGGGATCCCTGAAGCTTTCTTT. Amino acids: CASSLNPGIPEAFF.

The chain links TRBV12-3 or TRBV12-4 to TRBJ2-4, with D tentatively TRBD2 (6 bases). The CDR3 runs to 16 residues. Between the trimmed V and J ends, which lost 6 bases and 0 bases, there was a span of 15 bases. In nucleotides, the CDR3 is TGTGCCAGCAGCCCGGGCCGGGGGATAGCCAAAAACATTCAGTACTTC. It translates to CASSPGRGIAKNIQYF.

This clonotype was recorded only once. The junction differs from germline at one of its ends, possibly a read error. This chain uses TRBV6-1 with TRBJ2-7, with TRBD1 matching over 9 bases. Germline CDR1 and CDR2: MNHNS and SASEGT. There are 14 residues in the CDR3. This chain's CDR3 is CTSSLGQGLYEQYF. The CDR3 DNA sequence: TGTACCAGCAGCCTGGGACAGGGCCTCTACGAGCAGTACTTC.

There are many counts of this clonotype. CDR3 DNA: TGTGCCAGCAGTTACTCGACCGGGTACCAAGAGACCCAGTACTTC. Protein sequence: CASSYSTGYQETQYF. The chain is built from TRBV6-5 and TRBJ2-5; D unresolved. Germline V gene sequence: CDR1 MNHEY, CDR2 SVGAGI. The CDR3 consists of 15 residues. Trimming shortened V by 0 bases and J by 0 bases, and 8 bases separated the two germline ends.

This clonotype was observed at least ten times. The chain couples TRBV6-2 or TRBV6-3 to TRBJ2-7, with TRBD2 identical over 8 bases. The germline gives CDR1 MNHEY, CDR2 SVGEGT. This CDR3 contains 13 residues. V shed 8 bases, J shed 3 bases, and the junction held 6 bases outside the gene matches. The CDR3 region is CASFRAGVYEQYF. In DNA form, the CDR3 reads TGTGCCAGCTTCCGAGCGGGAGTCTACGAGCAGTACTTC.

CDR3 sequence reads: CASSAAYNEQFF. In DNA, the CDR3 is TGCGCCAGCAGCGCAGCATACAATGAGCAGTTCTTC. V usage is TRBV5-1 and J usage is TRBJ2-1, with D unclear. Germline-derived CDR1 and CDR2 are SGHRS and YFSETQ. The CDR3 covers 12 residues. Trimming took 4 bases from V and 4 from J, leaving 6 bases between them.

The sample holds many counts of this clonotype. The chain carries TRBV27 and TRBJ2-2; D gene uncertain. The V gene lost 1 base and the J gene lost 6 bases, with 6 bases spanning the gap. The germline CDR1 and CDR2 sequences are MNHEY and SMNVEV (reference sequence). This CDR3 has 13 amino acids. CDR3: CASSLLEAGELFF. The CDR3 DNA is TGTGCCAGCAGTTTATTAGAGGCCGGGGAGCTGTTTTTT.

The chain is built from TRBV5-1 and TRBJ1-1, with 8 bases that match TRBD1. The CDR3 is made up of 17 amino acids. The V and J ends lost 0 bases and 4 bases, in that order; junction bases with no gene match: 11. Germline V gene sequence: CDR1 SGHRS, CDR2 YFSETQ. The CDR3 sequence: CASSLAPKGQVATEAFF. CDR3 sequence (DNA): TGCGCCAGCAGCTTGGCCCCCAAGGGACAGGTCGCCACTGAAGCTTTCTTT.

This clonotype was counted ten times or more. The V call is TRBV6-9, the J call TRBJ2-7; 7 nucleotides agree with TRBD2. V lost 3 bases and J lost 7; bases outside the gene matches: 3. Germline loops: CDR1 MNHGY, CDR2 SVAAGI. The CDR3 is made up of 12 amino acids. The CDR3 DNA is TGTGCCAGCAGTTACCCGGGAGGAGAGCAGTACTTC. Translation: CASSYPGGEQYF.

This clonotype has a handful of counts. This chain joins TRBV16 and TRBJ1-5; possible D gene TRBD1, 5 bases. In germline, CDR1 is KGHSY, CDR2 FQNENV. Trimming left V 3 bases short and J 0 bases short, with 9 bases between. CDR3 length: 15 amino acids. The chain's CDR3 is CASSHGTDSNQPQHF. CDR3 nucleotide sequence: TGTGCCAGCAGCCACGGGACGGATAGCAATCAGCCCCAGCATTTT.

On this clonotype: This sequence may be a read error, since a much larger clone differs from it by one base. The chain uses TRBV6-5 and TRBJ1-5; the D is unclear. The CDR3 has 14 amino acids. Germline V gene lookup returns CDR1 MNHEY and CDR2 SVGAGI. CDR3 amino acids: CASNYSLSNQPQHF. CDR3 nucleotides: TGTGCCAGCAATTACAGTCTTAGCAATCAGCCCCAGCATTTT.

At least ten counts were recorded for this clonotype. The chain is built from TRBV12-3 or TRBV12-4 and TRBJ2-2; 9 bases are a match to TRBD2. V was clipped by 3 bases and J by 4 bases; unmatched bases: 6. The CDR3 is 16 amino acids. The CDR3 DNA reads as TGTGCCAGCAGTTTTGGTCTAGCGGGACCCACCGGGGAGCTGTTTTTT. Translation gives CASSFGLAGPTGELFF.

The rearrangement joins TRBV27 to TRBJ2-7, with a possible D match to TRBD1 (5 bases). The CDR3 runs to 13 residues. The germline gives CDR1 MNHEY, CDR2 SMNVEV (reference sequence). V shed 3 bases and J shed 8 bases, with 14 bases lying between them. CDR3 DNA sequence: TGTGCCAGCAGTTTTGGGGCCGAGAACAAGCAGTACTTC. This codes for CASSFGAENKQYF.

The chain has TRBV7-8 and TRBJ2-7; TRBD2 agrees at 13 bases. Germline V lookup: CDR1 SGHVS, CDR2 FQNEAQ. The J segment lost 0 bases and the V segment lost 6 bases, leaving 8 bases of the junction unmatched. This CDR3 is 17 amino acids long. The DNA of the CDR3 is TGTGCCAGCAGTTCTAGACTAGCGGGAGGAAGCTCCTACGAGCAGTACTTC. The encoded protein is CASSSRLAGGSSYEQYF.